This TCR beta chain derives from a study of blood T cell repertoires in COVID-19. In the authors' workflow: It was from reference gene primer amplification that nucleated cell counts were estimated. Generated by immunoSEQ multiplex PCR, the TCRdb table keeps only in-frame clones and is missing some. Clone size and V and J calls were adopted from that table, with D and trimming inferred from the DNA. The sample lists some 240,000 clones; roughly 80% were seen once. Sequenced sample: peripheral blood. This TCR was recovered from a woman older than 75 with COVID-19, enrolled during active disease.

The CDR3 protein is CASSTTGRANQPQHF. Written as DNA, the CDR3 is TGTGCCAGCAGCACCACAGGGAGGGCCAATCAGCCCCAGCATTTT. The gene calls are TRBV21-1 and TRBJ1-5. TRBV21-1 counts as a pseudogene. CDR3 size: 15 residues.